The sequence of this TCR beta chain was determined in a study of blood T cell repertoires in COVID-19 (dated by TCRdb to 2019 to 2021). With regard to the full study: Samples from collaborators originated in the United States, Italy and Spain and spanned both the acute and convalescent phases of COVID-19. The prospective study material was composed of cDNA or gDNA derived from T cells, B-cell-depleted T cells, or PBMCs. The dataset comprised deeply sampled blood TCRbeta repertoires from subjects exposed to, actively infected with, or recovered from COVID-19. The repertoires were made available in a free public database intended to serve as a resource for research on the immune response to SARS-CoV-2. The samples were drawn from the first 160 participants of the ongoing ImmuneRACE study and from roughly 1,300 subjects provided by 6 global collaborators. Sample metadata almost always included a de-identified subject ID, COVID-19 status, age in years and sex. Where available, HLA class I and class II types were obtained from metadata supplied by the sample provider rather than from assay-based typing. Beyond this particular receptor, the publication reports: The amount of clinical and demographic metadata varied by source and participant and was provided uncurated.

Whole blood was collected in K2EDTA tubes by collaborating institutions according to the institutions' own protocols. For TCRbeta analysis, collaborators shipped samples in one of three forms: frozen whole blood, isolated PBMCs, or DNA extracted from either of those sample types. A word on this clone: Its antigen specificity is not known. Base quality data are lacking; no much larger clone is found one base away.

The immunoSEQ Assay, a bias-controlled multiplex PCR, was used to amplify TCRbeta CDR3 regions from genomic DNA. As for how the authors treated the data: Within the assay, amplification of reference gene primers was used to estimate how many nucleated cells each sample contained. To quantify the absolute abundance of each unique TCRbeta CDR3 rearrangement, sequence reads were collapsed and filtered. For each sample, productive Simpson clonality was calculated as the square root of Simpson's diversity index over productive rearrangements. Here the immuneACCESS table is served through TCRdb, limited to in-frame sequences with V and J called. Missing clones are a known gap in these copies; in checked studies unresolved V genes cover under half, and the rest lacks a known reason. The DNA gave D and trimming, while V, J and clone size come from that table. The sample table lists about 74,000 clones, around 85% of them with a count of one. The ten largest clones take up roughly 24% of the sample.

At the junction V is shortened by 0 bases and J by 6 bases; bases outside the gene matches: 1. The CDR3, from cysteine to phenylalanine, totals 14 residues. Left in the record is the CDR3 DNA by itself, 42 bases read in frame from the first base. CDR1 SGHTA and CDR2 FQGTGA are derived from the germline V gene. The sequence was collected from a man aged 50 to 60 with acute or convalescent COVID-19. The sample comprised peripheral blood. The chain uses TRBV7-3 and TRBJ2-3, and TRBD2 matches 9 of the central bases. The CDR3 protein: CASSLTSGGDTQYF. The nucleotide sequence reads TGTGCCAGCAGCTTAACTAGCGGGGGCGATACGCAGTATTTT. Beyond the CDR3, the reference TRBV7-3 and TRBJ2-3 genes provide the residues; the full variable domain reads: GAGVSQTPSNKVTEKGKYVELRCDPISGHTALYWYRQSLGQGPEFLIYFQGTGAADDSGLPNDRFFAVRPEGSVSTLKIQRTERGDSAVYLCASSLTSGGDTQYFGPGTRLTVL.